The 25 T cell receptor beta chains below come from one sample, sequenced in a study of T cells in Graves' hyperthyroidism and ophthalmopathy (dated by TCRdb to 2018 to 2020). Library generation was performed with multiplex PCR. Sequenced using an Illumina HiSeq 2000. The TCR beta CDR3 regions were amplified from the RNA transcripts. The TCR CDR3 was subjected to a first round of RT-PCR using the HTBI primer set and the Qiagen OneStep RT-PCR kit. Through fastp at Q25 and MiXCR, TCRdb rebuilt clones from the public reads, retaining in-frame beta chains. When rows share a CDR3 protein, they turn into one entry using the most common DNA and genes. The sample table contains over 700,000 distinct CDR3 sequences; only one count was recorded for around 20% of them. 15% to 20% of the sample goes to the ten largest clones. The sample taken for sequencing was blood. Receptors were obtained from a woman in her fifties or sixties with Graves' hyperthyroidism that later progressed to Graves' ophthalmopathy.

The rearrangement links TRBV5-1 to TRBJ1-1; unclear D gene. V shed 0 bases and J shed 11 bases, with 11 bases lying between them. The CDR3 covers 12 residues. CDR1 is SGHRS, CDR2 YFSETQ, per germline. The CDR3 coding sequence is TGCGCCAGCAGCTTGGGATATGGAGGGGCTTTCTTT. Its translation is CASSLGYGGAFF. Full variable domain (rest looked up from reference TRBV5-1 and TRBJ1-1): KAGVTQTPRYLIKTRGQQVTLSCSPISGHRSVSWYQQTPGQGLQFLFEYFSETQRNKGNFPGRFSGRQFSNSRSEMNVSTLELGDSALYLCASSLGYGGAFFGQGTRLTVV.

This clonotype was detected ten times or more. The J gene is TRBJ2-7, the V gene TRBV28; the D call may be TRBD1 or TRBD2 (5 bases each). V was pared by 7 bases and J by 4 bases, with 14 bases between. The germline V gene has CDR1 MDHEN and CDR2 SYDVKM. The CDR3 spans 13 residues. The CDR3 region has the DNA TGTGCCAGCACCCTAGCAGGGCCTTACGAGCAGTACTTC. This sequence encodes CASTLAGPYEQYF.

The gene calls are TRBV6-2 or TRBV6-3 and TRBJ2-7; D unresolved. Germline-derived CDR1 and CDR2 are MNHEY and SVGEGT. This CDR3 contains 12 residues. V dropped 5 bases and J dropped 5 bases, with 10 bases sitting between them. The CDR3 region is CASSVSVHEQYF. CDR3 nucleotide sequence: TGTGCCAGCAGTGTTTCGGTCCACGAGCAGTACTTC.

This clonotype was picked up many times. CDR3 nucleotides: TGTGCCACCAGTCTCGGCGGGACAGATAATCAGCCCCAGCATTTT. It encodes CATSLGGTDNQPQHF. The chain links TRBV24-1 to TRBJ1-5, with 7 positions matching TRBD1. Trimming at V came to 6 bases and at J to 4 bases, leaving 8 bases not matched to a gene. The CDR3 sequence is 15 residues long. Germline-derived CDR1 and CDR2 are KGHDR and SFDVKD.

The chain combines TRBV6-5 with TRBJ2-7; 7 bases are a match to TRBD1. V was pared by 2 bases and J by 5 bases, with 6 bases of the junction left unmatched. Looked up from germline, CDR1 is MNHEY and CDR2 is SVGAGI. The CDR3 is 14 residues long. CDR3 bases: TGTGCCAGCAGTTACGGGAGCAGGGGGAACGAGCAGTACTTC. It yields the protein CASSYGSRGNEQYF.

The gene calls are TRBV6-1 and TRBJ2-7; weak D call: TRBD2 (5 bases). This CDR3 comprises 13 residues. Germline loops: CDR1 MNHNS, CDR2 SASEGT. The V and J ends lost 1 base and 8 bases respectively, with 12 bases between them. The CDR3 sequence is CASSEVSSGKQYF. The CDR3 DNA follows: TGTGCCAGCAGTGAAGTTTCGAGCGGCAAGCAGTACTTC.

This clonotype showed up many times. This sequence joins TRBV5-1 and TRBJ1-1; no clear D. V was pared by 0 bases and J by 0 bases, with 9 bases between. Germline-derived CDR1 and CDR2 are SGHRS and YFSETQ. The CDR3 totals 15 residues. This CDR3 is CASSLVIGLNTEAFF. The CDR3 DNA follows: TGCGCCAGCAGCTTGGTAATAGGGCTGAACACTGAAGCTTTCTTT.

The chain combines TRBV7-3 with TRBJ2-7, with unresolved D. V shed 5 bases and J shed 0 bases, with 14 bases lying between them. The length of the CDR3 is 15 residues. Germline V CDR1 and CDR2: SGHTA, FQGTGA. This CDR3 reads CASSPFPTSSYEQYF. The CDR3 DNA reads TGTGCCAGCAGCCCTTTCCCCACGAGCTCCTACGAGCAGTACTTC.

This clonotype was recorded at least ten times. The J gene is TRBJ2-2, the V gene TRBV18; the D gene is possibly TRBD2 (6 bases). Germline assignment: CDR1 KGHSH and CDR2 LQKENI. Trimming took 3 bases from V and 3 from J, leaving 11 bases between them. This CDR3 contains 15 residues. The CDR3 bases are TGTGCCAGCTCACCGCTTCGGGAGTACACCGGGGAGCTGTTTTTT. Encoded protein: CASSPLREYTGELFF.

Turning to this clonotype: A much more abundant neighbour one base away suggests this may be a read error. V usage is TRBV5-1 and J usage is TRBJ2-1; 11 bases are a match to TRBD2. Germline CDR1 SGHRS, CDR2 YFSETQ. This CDR3 has 17 amino acids. The CDR3 region is CASSFPRLAGPNNGQFF. The CDR3 nucleotides read TGCGCCAGCAGCTTCCCAAGACTAGCGGGACCCAACAATGGGCAGTTCTTC.

This clonotype has at least ten counts. V is TRBV7-2 and J is TRBJ1-2; the D is unclear. The CDR3 spans 12 residues. Germline V lookup: CDR1 SGHTA, CDR2 FQGNSA. V was shortened by 5 bases and J by 5 bases, with 9 bases between the two germline ends. CDR3 region: CASSEDRYGYTF. The DNA for the CDR3 is TGTGCCAGCAGCGAGGATAGGTATGGCTACACCTTC.

The V and J genes are TRBV18 and TRBJ1-3; 10 nucleotides agree with TRBD1. Germline V gene data show CDR1 as KGHSH and CDR2 as LQKENI. V shed 5 bases and J 0 bases; nucleotides not matched to a gene: 4. This CDR3 is 16 amino acids long. The CDR3 DNA follows: TGTGCCAGCTCAGGGACAGGGGACGCCTCTGGAAACACCATATATTTT. Its protein product is CASSGTGDASGNTIYF.

This chain joins TRBV12-3 or TRBV12-4 and TRBJ2-6; D gene unclear. The V end lost 2 bases, the J end lost 0 bases, and 5 bases lay between the germline ends. This CDR3 spans 15 amino acids. The CDR3 loop reads CASSLWSSGANVLTF. CDR3 nucleotides: TGTGCCAGCAGTTTATGGAGCTCTGGGGCCAACGTCCTGACTTTC.

This chain links TRBV6-5 with TRBJ2-7; 11 bases are shared with TRBD2. V dropped 0 bases and J dropped 0; count of bases not matched to a gene: 4. The germline V gene has CDR1 MNHEY and CDR2 SVGAGI. This CDR3 contains 17 residues. CDR3 protein: CASSYSASGGRSYEQYF. The CDR3 nucleotides are TGTGCCAGCAGTTACTCGGCTAGCGGGGGGCGCTCCTACGAGCAGTACTTC.

Here the CDR3 reads CASSFGTFNYEQYF. CDR3 nucleotides: TGTGCCAGCAGTTTCGGGACATTCAACTACGAGCAGTACTTC. The chain joins TRBV12-3 or TRBV12-4 to TRBJ2-7, with a tentative D call TRBD1 (6 bases). V was pared by 3 bases and J by 3 bases, with 12 bases between. This CDR3 has 14 amino acids.

This clonotype was counted at least ten times. The V call is TRBV2, the J call TRBJ1-1; TRBD1 is a possible D gene (6 bases). V lost 1 base to trimming and J lost 4 bases, with 10 bases between them. There are 14 residues in the CDR3. Germline CDR1 and CDR2: SNHLY and FYNNEI. The CDR3 region has the DNA TGTGCCAGCAGTGAAGGGGGGCGGATCACTGAAGCTTTCTTT. This gives the protein CASSEGGRITEAFF.

This chain joins TRBV6-1 and TRBJ1-4, with 8 bases lining up with TRBD1. CDR1 is MNHNS and CDR2 is SASEGT in the germline V gene. Losses at the gene ends were 6 bases for V and 5 bases for J; bases not matched to a gene: 11. This CDR3 contains 16 residues. The CDR3 coding sequence is TGTGCCAGCAGCGGACAGGGAGTCCTACCCAATGAAAAACTGTTTTTT. This translates into CASSGQGVLPNEKLFF.

This clonotype was counted at least ten times. The rearrangement uses TRBV27 and TRBJ2-7; D assignment may be TRBD1 or TRBD2 (5 bases each). Trimming took off 3 bases at V and 3 bases at J, with 9 bases between the two ends. CDR1 and CDR2 (germline): MNHEY, SMNVEV (reference sequence). CDR3 size: 13 residues. The CDR3 DNA sequence: TGTGCCAGCAGTTTGGGGACGGACTACGAGCAGTACTTC. Translation: CASSLGTDYEQYF.

The chain joins TRBV19 to TRBJ1-5, with D perhaps matching TRBD1 (5 bases). The V gene lost 3 bases and the J gene lost 7 bases, with 10 bases spanning the gap. The germline V gene has CDR1 LNHDA and CDR2 SQIVND (reference sequence). The CDR3 length is 13 residues. The CDR3 here is CASSMAGGQPQHF. The CDR3 bases are TGTGCCAGTAGTATGGCTGGGGGACAGCCCCAGCATTTT.

The rearrangement links TRBV7-9 to TRBJ2-3; TRBD2 is a possible D gene (6 bases). Trimming stripped 5 bases from V and 2 bases from J, with 14 bases between. The CDR3 contains 15 residues. CDR1 and CDR2 (germline): SEHNR, FQNEAQ (reference sequence). CDR3 sequence (DNA): TGTGCCAGCAGCGTTCAGGCGGGGTCCACAGATACGCAGTATTTT. This gives the protein CASSVQAGSTDTQYF.

The chain carries TRBV4-1 and TRBJ2-1, with 7 bases that match TRBD2. V was clipped by 4 bases and J by 2 bases; unmatched bases: 5. Germline V gene sequence: CDR1 MGHRA, CDR2 YSYEKL. The CDR3 is 15 amino acids. CDR3 region: CASSPSGEPYNEQFF. Here the CDR3 DNA reads TGCGCCAGCAGCCCAAGCGGGGAACCCTACAATGAGCAGTTCTTC.

This clonotype has just a few counts. This chain uses TRBV7-8 with TRBJ2-1, with TRBD1 identical over 9 bases. The CDR3 sequence is 15 residues long. V lost 4 bases to trimming and J lost 3 bases; unmatched junction nucleotides: 4. From germline, CDR1 is SGHVS and CDR2 FQNEAQ. CDR3 loop: CASSSGQGFYNEQFF. Here the CDR3 DNA reads TGTGCCAGCAGCTCCGGACAGGGGTTCTACAATGAGCAGTTCTTC. Drawing the rest from reference TRBV7-8 and TRBJ2-1, the complete variable domain is GAGVSQSPRYKVAKRGQDVALRCDPISGHVSLFWYQQALGQGPEFLTYFQNEAQLDKSGLPSDRFFAERPEGSVSTLKIQRTQQEDSAVYLCASSSGQGFYNEQFFGPGTRLTVL.

At least ten counts were recorded for this clonotype. The rearrangement uses TRBV20-1 and TRBJ1-1; no definite D call. Germline V lookup: CDR1 DFQATT, CDR2 SNEGSKA (reference sequence). This CDR3 is 12 amino acids long. The V end lost 0 bases, the J end lost 4 bases, and 6 bases lay between the germline ends. DNA of the CDR3: TGCAGTGCTAGAGAGGTGGTCACTGAAGCTTTCTTT. This translates into CSAREVVTEAFF.

Points on this clonotype: A much larger clone is a single base away; this may be a read error. The chain recombines TRBV27 with TRBJ2-3; 11 bases are shared with TRBD1. The CDR3 consists of 17 residues. Germline V gene lookup returns CDR1 MNHEY and CDR2 SMNVEV (reference sequence). CDR3 bases: TGTGCCGGCAGCTTTCTACCAAGGACAGGGGGCAAGGATACGCAGTATTTT. It encodes CAGSFLPRTGGKDTQYF.

This clonotype was seen more than once but under ten times. The chain couples TRBV4-1 to TRBJ2-3, with D perhaps TRBD1 (5 bases). The CDR3 contains 16 residues. V lost 0 bases and J 2 bases, leaving 12 bases between the germline ends. CDR1 is MGHRA and CDR2 is YSYEKL in the germline V gene. The CDR3 loop is CASSQEGPEYTDTQYF. For the CDR3, the DNA is TGCGCCAGCAGCCAAGAGGGGCCAGAATACACAGATACGCAGTATTTT.